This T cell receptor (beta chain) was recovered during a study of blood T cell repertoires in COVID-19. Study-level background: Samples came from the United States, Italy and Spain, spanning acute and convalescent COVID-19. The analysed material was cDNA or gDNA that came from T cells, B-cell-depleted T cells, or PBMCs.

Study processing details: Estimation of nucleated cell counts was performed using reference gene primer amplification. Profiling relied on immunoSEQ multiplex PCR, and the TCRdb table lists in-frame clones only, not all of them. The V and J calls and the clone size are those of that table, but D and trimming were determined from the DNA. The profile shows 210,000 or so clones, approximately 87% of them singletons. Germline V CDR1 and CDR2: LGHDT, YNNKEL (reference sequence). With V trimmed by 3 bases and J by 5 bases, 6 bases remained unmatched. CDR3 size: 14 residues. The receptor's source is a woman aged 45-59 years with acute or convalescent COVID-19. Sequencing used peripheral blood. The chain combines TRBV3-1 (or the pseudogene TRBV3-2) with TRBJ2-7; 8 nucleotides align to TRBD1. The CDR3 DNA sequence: TGTGCCAGCAGCCAGGGGGACAGGAACGACGAGCAGTACTTC. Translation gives CASSQGDRNDEQYF.